A single sample gave rise to the 31 T cell receptor beta chains below, sequenced in a study of T cells in Graves' hyperthyroidism and ophthalmopathy. Amplification targeted TCR beta CDR3 regions from RNA transcripts. The HTBI primer set was used in a first-round RT-PCR of the TCR CDR3. TCRdb reprocessed the multiplex PCR reads with MiXCR, giving one entry per CDR3 protein. In the table there are about 640,000 distinct CDR3 sequences, roughly 15% of which are singletons. The material sequenced was blood. The receptors come from a woman in her forties or fifties with Graves' ophthalmopathy.

This clonotype was detected many times. The chain combines TRBV28 with TRBJ2-5; D gene ambiguous. V lost 5 bases and J 5 bases, leaving 15 bases between the germline ends. The CDR3 runs 14 residues. Germline CDR1 is MDHEN and CDR2 is SYDVKM. CDR3: CASSAAFSDETQYF. The CDR3 DNA follows: TGTGCCAGCAGTGCGGCCTTCTCGGATGAGACCCAGTACTTC.

This clonotype was detected ten times or more. The V gene is TRBV28, the J gene TRBJ2-7; 9 bases agree with TRBD1. The V and J ends lost 5 bases and 5 bases, in that order; junction bases with no gene match: 1. Germline-derived CDR1 and CDR2 are MDHEN and SYDVKM. The CDR3 totals 12 residues. For the CDR3, the DNA is TGTGCCAGCAGTAGGGACAGGGACGAGCAGTACTTC. Protein sequence: CASSRDRDEQYF.

This clonotype was recorded a few times. The gene calls are TRBV7-3 and TRBJ2-7; D may correspond to TRBD1 or TRBD2 (5 bases each). Germline lookup yields CDR1 SGHTA and CDR2 FQGTGA. The V end lost 5 bases, the J end lost 7 bases, and 21 bases lay between the germline ends. The CDR3 length is 15 residues. The CDR3 coding sequence is TGTGCCAGCAGCGCAACAGGAAAGGGAGTGGGGGAGCAGTACTTC. It codes for CASSATGKGVGEQYF.

This clonotype has ten or more counts. This chain joins TRBV2 and TRBJ2-2, with 10 bases matching TRBD2. CDR3 length equals 17 residues. V trimming: 10 bases; J trimming: 4 bases; junction bases outside the gene matches: 15. CDR1 is SNHLY, CDR2 FYNNEI, per germline. DNA for the CDR3: TGTGCCACCGTACGATCAGCGGGAGGGCCAGGCACCGGGGAGCTGTTTTTT. Protein product: CATVRSAGGPGTGELFF.

This clonotype was observed a few times. The chain uses TRBV9 and TRBJ2-2, with TRBD2 identical over 11 bases. V dropped 0 bases and J dropped 0; count of bases not matched to a gene: 1. Germline V gene data show CDR1 as SGDLS and CDR2 as YYNGEE. The length of the CDR3 is 17 residues. The DNA for the CDR3 is TGTGCCAGCAGCGTAGGGGGACTAGCGGCGAACACCGGGGAGCTGTTTTTT. Translation: CASSVGGLAANTGELFF.

A few counts support this clonotype. This chain joins TRBV3-1 and TRBJ2-4, with D tentatively TRBD2 (6 bases). The CDR3 has 22 residues. V was clipped by 2 bases and J by 0 bases, with 29 bases between them. Germline assignment: CDR1 LGHDT and CDR2 YNNKEL (reference sequence). Written as DNA, the CDR3 is TGTGCCAGCAGCCAAACTATTACCAGCCTAGCGAGCTCAAATATAGCCAAAAACATTCAGTACTTC. Translating gives CASSQTITSLASSNIAKNIQYF.

The rearrangement joins TRBV9 to TRBJ2-2; 10 bases match TRBD2. CDR1 is SGDLS and CDR2 is YYNGEE in the germline V gene. This CDR3 contains 18 residues. V lost 0 bases to trimming and J lost 1 base; unmatched junction nucleotides: 6. The chain's CDR3 is CASSVDQASGRNTGELFF. In DNA, the CDR3 is TGTGCCAGCAGCGTAGATCAGGCTAGCGGGAGGAACACCGGGGAGCTGTTTTTT.

The rearrangement joins TRBV20-1 to TRBJ2-1, with 11 nucleotides matching TRBD1. The germline CDR1 and CDR2 sequences are DFQATT and SNEGSKA (reference sequence). The V gene end was trimmed by 3 bases and the J gene end by 4 bases; junction bases not matched to a gene: 14. This CDR3 spans 18 amino acids. The chain's CDR3 is CSASSLGQGADQYNEQFF. The CDR3 coding sequence is TGCAGTGCTAGTAGTCTTGGACAGGGGGCGGACCAATACAATGAGCAGTTCTTC.

This clonotype was detected many times. DNA for the CDR3: TGTGCCAGCAGTTTACTCTCGGGGGGGAGATCACCCCTCCACTTT. It encodes CASSLLSGGRSPLHF. V usage is TRBV12-3 or TRBV12-4 and J usage is TRBJ1-6; the D gene is possibly TRBD1 (5 bases). CDR3 size: 15 residues. V was pared by 2 bases and J by 10 bases, with 15 bases between.

This clonotype was counted between two and nine times. The chain employs TRBV28 and TRBJ1-4; a weak D match, TRBD1 (6 bases). Trimming shortened V by 10 bases and J by 7 bases, and 25 bases separated the two germline ends. The CDR3 has 16 residues. Germline V CDR1 and CDR2: MDHEN, SYDVKM. The CDR3 region is CAIEPARGRESEKLFF. CDR3 coding DNA: TGTGCCATCGAACCTGCCAGGGGAAGGGAAAGTGAAAAACTGTTTTTT.

The genes are TRBV3-1 and TRBJ1-3; the D gene is possibly TRBD1 (6 bases). The CDR3 consists of 16 residues. V lost 5 bases to trimming and J lost 4 bases, with 18 bases between them. CDR1 LGHDT and CDR2 YNNKEL come from the germline V gene (reference sequence). The CDR3 loop is CASSETYRVSGNTIYF. The CDR3, as DNA: TGTGCCAGCAGCGAAACATACAGGGTATCGGGAAACACCATATATTTT.

This clonotype was detected many times. The genes are TRBV3-1 and TRBJ1-1; the D is unclear. Between the trimmed V and J ends, which lost 1 base and 0 bases, there was a span of 9 bases. From germline, CDR1 is LGHDT and CDR2 YNNKEL (reference sequence). This CDR3 has 15 amino acids. The CDR3: CASSQVRRMNTEAFF. The DNA for the CDR3 is TGTGCCAGCAGCCAAGTCAGGAGGATGAACACTGAAGCTTTCTTT.

The table lists this clonotype with many counts. V usage is TRBV4-2 and J usage is TRBJ2-3; a weak D match, TRBD2 (5 bases). The CDR3 extends over 14 amino acids. Germline assignment: CDR1 LGHNA and CDR2 YNFKEQ. V lost 4 bases, J lost 2 bases, and 10 bases lay in between. In DNA form, the CDR3 reads TGTGCCAGCAGCCGAGGGATTAACACAGATACGCAGTATTTT. It encodes CASSRGINTDTQYF.

This clonotype was recorded many times. The CDR3 DNA follows: TGTGCCAGCAGGCGGGACAGGACTAATGAAAAACTGTTTTTT. This translates into CASRRDRTNEKLFF. The V and J genes are TRBV28 and TRBJ1-4, with 8 bases fitting TRBD1. Losses at the gene ends were 6 bases for V and 2 bases for J; bases not matched to a gene: 2. The CDR3 is made up of 14 amino acids. Looked up from germline, CDR1 is MDHEN and CDR2 is SYDVKM. The full variable domain, its missing parts supplied by reference TRBV28 and TRBJ1-4, is DVKVTQSSRYLVKRTGEKVFLECVQDMDHENMFWYRQDPGLGLRLIYFSYDVKMKEKGDIPEGYSVSREKKERFSLILESASTNQTSMYLCASRRDRTNEKLFFGSGTQLSVL.

This chain uses TRBV28 with TRBJ2-1; D is perhaps TRBD2 (6 bases). V shed 4 bases and J shed 2 bases, with 18 bases lying between them. Looked up from germline, CDR1 is MDHEN and CDR2 is SYDVKM. There are 17 residues in the CDR3. CDR3 sequence: CASSYGSTGRPYNEQFF. For the CDR3, the DNA is TGTGCCAGCAGTTACGGATCCACCGGGAGACCCTACAATGAGCAGTTCTTC.

The table lists this clonotype with many counts. This chain uses TRBV18 with TRBJ1-5, with D perhaps TRBD1 (5 bases). V was pared by 4 bases and J by 4 bases, with 17 bases between. Germline CDR1 is KGHSH and CDR2 is LQKENI. There are 16 residues in the CDR3. CDR3 region: CASSLITGTDNQPQHF. CDR3 bases: TGTGCCAGCTCACTAATAACGGGGACTGATAATCAGCCCCAGCATTTT.

This clonotype occurred a few times. The chain couples TRBV27 to TRBJ2-5; 15 bases are a match to TRBD2. In germline, CDR1 is MNHEY, CDR2 SMNVEV (reference sequence). CDR3 size: 16 residues. Unmatched junction bases numbered 3, after V lost 2 bases and J lost 5 bases. The CDR3 coding sequence is TGTGCCAGCAGTTTACGGACTAGCGGGAGGGTGGAGACCCAGTACTTC. This codes for CASSLRTSGRVETQYF.

This clonotype has ten or more counts. The V and J genes are TRBV7-2 and TRBJ2-5, with 8 bases lining up with TRBD2. Germline V gives CDR1 SGHTA, CDR2 FQGNSA. This CDR3 contains 14 residues. Trimming took 3 bases from V and 3 from J; bases not matched to a gene: 3. CDR3 nucleotide sequence: TGTGCCAGCAGCTTCGGGACTAGAAAAGAGACCCAGTACTTC. Its protein is CASSFGTRKETQYF.

The V and J genes are TRBV25-1 and TRBJ2-1; D possibly matches TRBD1 or TRBD2 (6 bases each). The V and J ends lost 2 bases and 5 bases respectively, with 13 bases between them. CDR1 is MGHDK and CDR2 is SYGVNS in the germline V gene. There are 15 residues in the CDR3. In DNA form, the CDR3 reads TGTGCCAGCAGTGAAAGGGGGGAGCCCCACAATGAGCAGTTCTTC. Protein product: CASSERGEPHNEQFF.

The V and J genes are TRBV5-1 and TRBJ2-3; a weak D match, TRBD2 (5 bases). The length of the CDR3 is 17 residues. V gave up 3 bases and J gave up 0 bases, with 17 bases separating them. Germline loops: CDR1 SGHRS, CDR2 YFSETQ. This CDR3 reads CASSSSVGVPSTDTQYF. CDR3 in DNA: TGCGCCAGCAGCTCCTCTGTCGGGGTCCCTAGCACAGATACGCAGTATTTT.

Ten or more counts support this clonotype. The chain links TRBV28 to TRBJ1-1; D is undetermined. This CDR3 contains 13 residues. From germline, CDR1 is MDHEN and CDR2 SYDVKM. V was cut by 2 bases and J by 1 base, with 5 bases left in between. CDR3 bases: TGTGCCAGCAGTTTAATGAGGAACACTGAAGCTTTCTTT. It yields the protein CASSLMRNTEAFF.

This clonotype was recorded at least ten times. V is TRBV18 and J is TRBJ2-7; D could derive from TRBD1 or TRBD2 (5 bases each). Trimming removed 2 bases from V and 3 bases from J, with 11 bases in between. The CDR3 is 14 residues long. Germline V gene lookup returns CDR1 KGHSH and CDR2 LQKENI. In DNA form, the CDR3 reads TGTGCCAGCTCACCAGGGGGTATAAACTACGAGCAGTACTTC. It translates to CASSPGGINYEQYF. Full variable domain (missing parts from reference TRBV18 and TRBJ2-7): NAGVMQNPRHLVRRRGQEARLRCSPMKGHSHVYWYRQLPEEGLKFMVYLQKENIIDESGMPKERFSAEFPKEGPSILRIQQVVRGDSAAYFCASSPGGINYEQYFGPGTRLTVT.

The sample holds many counts of this clonotype. The chain recombines TRBV7-2 with TRBJ1-1; D gene unclear. CDR3 length: 14 amino acids. The germline gives CDR1 SGHTA, CDR2 FQGNSA. Trimming stripped 1 base from V and 5 bases from J, with 11 bases between. The CDR3 DNA sequence: TGTGCCAGCAGCTTAGTATTTGGAGGAACTGAAGCTTTCTTT. Its translation: CASSLVFGGTEAFF.

At least ten counts were recorded for this clonotype. This chain joins TRBV20-1 and TRBJ2-1; 12 positions agree with TRBD2. Losses at the gene ends were 0 bases for V and 12 bases for J; bases not matched to a gene: 6. This CDR3 is built from 14 residues. Germline CDR1 DFQATT, CDR2 SNEGSKA (reference sequence). The CDR3 coding sequence is TGCAGTGCTAGAGATATTGGACTAGCGGGAAGGCAGTTCTTC. Translation gives CSARDIGLAGRQFF.

This clonotype was observed at least ten times. The chain links TRBV20-1 to TRBJ1-5; D unresolved. The CDR3 covers 10 residues. CDR1 DFQATT and CDR2 SNEGSKA come from the germline V gene (reference sequence). V shed 5 bases and J shed 4 bases, with 3 bases lying between them. The CDR3 loop is CSAVNQPQHF. The CDR3 bases are TGCAGTGCTGTTAATCAGCCCCAGCATTTT.

This clonotype showed up just a few times. The rearrangement links TRBV29-1 to TRBJ2-1; 7 nucleotides match TRBD2. Germline CDR1 is SQVTM and CDR2 is ANQGSEA. Germline trimming cut 3 bases from V and 4 bases from J; bases unmatched to any gene: 18. The CDR3 runs 18 residues. The CDR3 nucleotides read TGCAGCGTTGAGGGCGGGAGAAGGAAAGAAACCCGATACAATGAGCAGTTCTTC. The encoded protein is CSVEGGRRKETRYNEQFF.

This clonotype was seen repeatedly, ten times or more. The chain couples TRBV7-3 to TRBJ2-1; TRBD2 matches 8 bases. The CDR3 loop spans 15 amino acids. J was trimmed by 10 bases and V by 4 bases; bases with no gene match: 12. Germline CDR1 and CDR2: SGHTA and FQGTGA. The CDR3, as DNA: TGTGCCAGCAGCTCACACCCGGGACTAGTAAACGAGCAGTTCTTC. Its translation: CASSSHPGLVNEQFF. Full variable domain (outside the CDR3, taken from reference TRBV7-3 and TRBJ2-1): GAGVSQTPSNKVTEKGKYVELRCDPISGHTALYWYRQSLGQGPEFLIYFQGTGAADDSGLPNDRFFAVRPEGSVSTLKIQRTERGDSAVYLCASSSHPGLVNEQFFGPGTRLTVL.

At least ten counts were recorded for this clonotype. The gene calls are TRBV30 and TRBJ1-5, with a possible D match to TRBD1 (6 bases). Trimming took off 0 bases at V and 5 bases at J, with 11 bases between the two ends. CDR1 is GTSNPN, CDR2 SVGIG, per germline (reference sequence). This CDR3 is 14 amino acids long. The chain's CDR3 is CAWSVQGPHQPQHF. As DNA, the CDR3 is TGTGCCTGGAGTGTACAGGGACCCCATCAGCCCCAGCATTTT.

This clonotype was detected ten times or more. V usage is TRBV27 and J usage is TRBJ1-5; 7 bases fit TRBD1. The CDR3 length is 14 residues. V dropped 6 bases and J dropped 6; count of bases not matched to a gene: 8. Germline CDR1 MNHEY, CDR2 SMNVEV (reference sequence). This CDR3 is CASRLRGLGQPQHF. The CDR3 DNA follows: TGTGCCAGCAGGCTTAGGGGGCTGGGTCAGCCCCAGCATTTT.

As to this clonotype: At one end the junction does not follow the germline gene, possibly because of a read error. The V and J genes are TRBV9 and TRBJ2-1, with D perhaps TRBD2 (6 bases). CDR3 size: 15 residues. The germline V gene encodes CDR1 SGDLS and CDR2 YYNGEE. CDR3: CAGSAGLGSGNEQFF. For the CDR3, the DNA is TGTGCCGGCAGCGCGGGACTGGGATCCGGCAATGAGCAGTTCTTC.

This clonotype was seen a handful of times. The chain is built from TRBV12-3 or TRBV12-4 and TRBJ1-6; 10 bases match TRBD1. The CDR3 is made up of 13 amino acids. Trimming at V came to 6 bases and at J to 7 bases, leaving 0 bases not matched to a gene. Here the CDR3 DNA reads TGTGCCAGCAGGACAGGGGGCAATTCACCCCTCCACTTT. Protein sequence: CASRTGGNSPLHF.